The present entry profiles one TCR beta chain with its context. Its specificity is unknown. This sample was taken from a study of neoadjuvant nivolumab and ipilimumab in lung cancer. Overall study findings and caveats: Only a single major-pathologic-response sample was available for clonality analysis.

The CDR3 runs to 15 residues. Germline V gene lookup returns CDR1 LNHDA and CDR2 SQIVND (reference sequence). With 2 bases clipped from V and 3 bases from J, the junction kept 2 bases outside the gene matches. TCRdb keeps only in-frame clones here, not all; method: immunoSEQ multiplex PCR. The table includes some 43,000 clones, roughly 91% detected once. V and J are TRBV19 and TRBJ2-3; 10 bases fit TRBD2. Sequenced material: blood, taken before neoadjuvant nivolumab, alone or with ipilimumab. This receptor was obtained from an adult with non-small cell lung cancer. Some clones in this sample may be carry-over from other donors' samples. The CDR3 bases are TGTGCCAGTAGTATACTAGCGGGAGAAACAGATACGCAGTATTTT. Its protein product is CASSILAGETDTQYF. The full variable domain, completed using reference TRBV19 and TRBJ2-3, is DGGITQSPKYLFRKEGQNVTLSCEQNLNHDAMYWYRQDPGQGLRLIYYSQIVNDFQKGDIAEGYSVSREKKESFPLTVTSAQKNPTAFYLCASSILAGETDTQYFGPGTRLTVL.